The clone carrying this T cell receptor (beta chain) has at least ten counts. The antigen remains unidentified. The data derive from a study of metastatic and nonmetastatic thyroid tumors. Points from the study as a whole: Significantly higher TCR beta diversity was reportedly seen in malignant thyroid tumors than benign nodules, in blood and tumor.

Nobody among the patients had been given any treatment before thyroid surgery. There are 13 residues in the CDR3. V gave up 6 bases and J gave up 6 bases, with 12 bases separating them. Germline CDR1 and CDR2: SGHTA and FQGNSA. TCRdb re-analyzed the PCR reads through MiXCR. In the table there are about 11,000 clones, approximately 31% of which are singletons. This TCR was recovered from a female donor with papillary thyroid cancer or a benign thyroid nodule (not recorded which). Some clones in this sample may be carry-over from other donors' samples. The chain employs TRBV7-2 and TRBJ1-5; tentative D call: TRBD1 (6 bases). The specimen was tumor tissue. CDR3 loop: CASSTGPSQPQHF. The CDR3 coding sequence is TGTGCCAGCAGTACAGGGCCGAGTCAGCCCCAGCATTTT.